The sequence of this T cell receptor beta chain was determined in a study of OX40 agonist ivuxolimab in advanced cancers. The wider study: Patients in dose escalation had liver, melanoma, kidney or head and neck cancers.

The CDR3 sequence is 16 residues long. In germline, CDR1 is SGHNT, CDR2 YYREEE (reference sequence). The ends lost 4 bases at V and 4 bases at J; junction bases unmatched: 9. Libraries were prepared by immunoSEQ multiplex PCR; TCRdb keeps only in-frame clonotypes and omits some of them. The sample includes 70,000 or so clones, roughly 80% of them seen just once. This material consisted of CD4+ or CD8+ T cells sorted from blood, taken in a trial of the OX40 agonist ivuxolimab. The sequence was collected from an adult with an advanced solid tumor such as melanoma, head and neck, liver or kidney cancer. The V and J genes are TRBV5-4 and TRBJ2-5, with 11 positions matching TRBD1. In DNA, the CDR3 is TGTGCCAGCAGCCCGCTAGGGACAGGGGGTGGAGAGACCCAGTACTTC. Translation: CASSPLGTGGGETQYF.